The text below deals with one T cell receptor beta chain. The table came from immunoSEQ multiplex PCR; TCRdb's copy has only in-frame clones and leaves some out. The sample consists of under 150,000 clones, more than 70% of them appearing once. This record belongs to a study of blood T cell repertoires in COVID-19. The CDR3 totals 12 residues. Germline V gene data show CDR1 as ENHRY and CDR2 as SYGVKD. Trimming cost V 11 bases and J 3 bases; bases outside gene matches: 6. This chain links TRBV10-3 with TRBJ1-1; TRBD1 matches 7 bases. Material for sequencing was peripheral blood. This clonotype originated in a human donor in a cohort sampled during active COVID-19. Here the CDR3 reads CAAGDRYTEAFF. Here the CDR3 DNA reads TGTGCCGCAGGGGACAGATACACTGAAGCTTTCTTT.